This record covers a single T cell receptor beta chain. The antigen remains undetermined. This record belongs to a study of T cells in Graves' hyperthyroidism and ophthalmopathy. Notes on the study in general: Most clonotypes that expanded in the thyroid above 0.001 also showed up in blood.

It was RNA transcripts that yielded the amplified TCR beta CDR3 regions. TCR CDR3 regions were first amplified by RT-PCR with HTBI primers. One entry per CDR3 protein results from TCRdb running MiXCR on the multiplex PCR reads. This sample yields approximately 400,000 distinct CDR3 sequences, of which 18% are seen a single time; 35% to 50% belongs to the top ten. Sequenced sample: blood. The receptor was isolated from a young man with Graves' ophthalmopathy.

The CDR3 DNA sequence: TGTGCCAGCAGTTTAGCGCTAGGGTGGACTGAAGCTTTCTTT. Translated: CASSLALGWTEAFF. The chain combines TRBV2 with TRBJ1-1; D gene unclear. The V gene's germline CDR1 is SNHLY and CDR2 FYNNEI. V was cut by 5 bases and J by 5 bases, with 15 bases left in between. This CDR3 spans 14 amino acids.